These 12 T cell receptor beta chains were sequenced from one sample in a study of OX40 agonist ivuxolimab in advanced cancers. Sequencing was performed with immunoSEQ multiplex PCR; in TCRdb, only in-frame clones are kept and a portion is missing. Here the sample spans about 40,000 clones, around 84% being singletons. The source material was CD4+ or CD8+ T cells sorted from blood, sampled in a trial of the OX40 agonist ivuxolimab. These TCRs come from an adult with an advanced solid tumor such as melanoma, head and neck, liver or kidney cancer.

The chain is built from TRBV6-5 and TRBJ2-1, with a weak D call TRBD1 (6 bases). This CDR3 contains 12 residues. V was trimmed by 5 bases and J by 10 bases, leaving 12 bases between them. CDR1 and CDR2 (germline): MNHEY, SVGAGI. DNA for the CDR3: TGTGCCAGCAGTGCTACAGGGTTAGAGCAGTTCTTC. It translates to CASSATGLEQFF.

The V and J genes are TRBV6-5 and TRBJ1-2; no clear D gene. The CDR3 spans 12 residues. Germline CDR1 and CDR2: MNHEY and SVGAGI. The V gene lost 4 bases and the J gene lost 1 base, with 4 bases spanning the gap. Here the CDR3 reads CASSSYNYGYTF. The CDR3 DNA reads as TGTGCCAGCAGTTCCTATAACTATGGCTACACCTTC.

The V and J genes are TRBV7-2 and TRBJ2-7; D is unresolved. The length of the CDR3 is 16 residues. Deletions cut 5 bases from V and 0 bases from J, with 17 bases between. The germline CDR1 and CDR2 sequences are SGHTA and FQGNSA. The CDR3 DNA sequence: TGTGCCAGCAGCCCTAACGGTGGCCGCAGCTCCTACGAGCAGTACTTC. Translating it yields CASSPNGGRSSYEQYF. Variable domain in full (rest from reference TRBV7-2 and TRBJ2-7): GAGVSQSPSNKVTEKGKDVELRCDPISGHTALYWYRQSLGQGLEFLIYFQGNSAPDKSGLPSDRFSAERTGGSVSTLTIQRTQQEDSAVYLCASSPNGGRSSYEQYFGPGTRLTVT.

Only one count was recorded for this clone. CDR3 bases: TGTGCCAGCAGTGGGGGGGGCACTGAAGCTTTCTTT. It yields the protein CASSGGGTEAFF. This rearrangement joins TRBV2 to TRBJ1-1; a weak D match, TRBD1 (5 bases). CDR3 length equals 12 residues. V was clipped by 4 bases and J by 4 bases, with 7 bases between them. Germline CDR1 and CDR2: SNHLY and FYNNEI.

V usage is TRBV5-6 and J usage is TRBJ2-5; the match to TRBD2 covers 7 bases. CDR3 size: 14 residues. Germline assignment: CDR1 SGHDT and CDR2 YYEEEE. V dropped 2 bases and J dropped 5; count of bases not matched to a gene: 6. CDR3: CASSLAAGEETQYF. DNA for the CDR3: TGTGCCAGCAGCTTAGCTGCGGGGGAGGAGACCCAGTACTTC.

The rearrangement links TRBV29-1 to TRBJ2-5, with 7 nucleotides matching TRBD2. Germline CDR1 is SQVTM and CDR2 is ANQGSEA. With V trimmed by 7 bases and J by 5 bases, 25 bases remained unmatched. This CDR3 comprises 18 residues. CDR3: CSGHLLGGRLMAQETQYF. The CDR3 DNA reads TGCAGCGGCCATCTTCTGGGCGGGAGACTAATGGCCCAGGAGACCCAGTACTTC. Full variable domain (missing parts from reference TRBV29-1 and TRBJ2-5): SAVISQKPSRDICQRGTSLTIQCQVDSQVTMMFWYRQQPGQSLTLIATANQGSEATYESGFVIDKFPISRPNLTFSTLTVSNMSPEDSSIYLCSGHLLGGRLMAQETQYFGPGTRLLVL.

The V gene is TRBV6-1, the J gene TRBJ2-4; 11 positions agree with TRBD2. The junction had 5 bases not matched to a gene; V was cut back by 3 bases and J by 1 base. Germline-derived CDR1 and CDR2 are MNHNS and SASEGT. CDR3 size: 17 residues. In nucleotides, the CDR3 is TGTGCCAGCAGTGATCCTAGCGGGGGGCTGGCCAAAAACATTCAGTACTTC. Its translation: CASSDPSGGLAKNIQYF.

A few counts support this clone. The chain recombines TRBV4-2 with TRBJ1-1, with D uncertain. Deletions cut 3 bases from V and 2 bases from J, with 4 bases between. CDR3 length: 12 amino acids. CDR1 is LGHNA and CDR2 is YNFKEQ in the germline V gene. The CDR3 here is CASSQGNTEAFF. The CDR3 nucleotides are TGTGCCAGCAGCCAGGGAAACACTGAAGCTTTCTTT.

This chain uses TRBV4-1 with TRBJ2-1; TRBD2 matches at 7 bases. V shed 8 bases and J 2 bases; nucleotides not matched to a gene: 6. Germline V gene sequence: CDR1 MGHRA, CDR2 YSYEKL. The CDR3 runs to 14 residues. For the CDR3, the DNA is TGCGCCAGCCGTTACGGGGGGACCTACAATGAGCAGTTCTTC. It is translated as CASRYGGTYNEQFF.

This clone was recorded a few times. This chain joins TRBV2 and TRBJ2-3; D uncertain. The V gene's germline CDR1 is SNHLY and CDR2 FYNNEI. V was trimmed by 6 bases and J by 7 bases, leaving 5 bases between them. The CDR3 totals 10 residues. The CDR3 protein is CASRGYTQYF. In DNA form, the CDR3 reads TGTGCCAGCAGAGGATATACGCAGTATTTT.

The J gene is TRBJ2-3, the V gene TRBV13, with TRBD1 as a possible D gene (5 bases). CDR3 length: 16 amino acids. The germline V gene has CDR1 PRHDT and CDR2 FYEKMQ (reference sequence). V was trimmed by 5 bases and J by 2 bases, leaving 17 bases between them. CDR3 sequence (DNA): TGTGCCAGCAGCCAGAGGACAATGGCGGTCACAGATACGCAGTATTTT. Its translation: CASSQRTMAVTDTQYF. Supplemented by reference TRBV13 and TRBJ2-3, the full variable domain reads AAGVIQSPRHLIKEKRETATLKCYPIPRHDTVYWYQQGPGQDPQFLISFYEKMQSDKGSIPDRFSAQQFSDYHSELNMSSLELGDSALYFCASSQRTMAVTDTQYFGPGTRLTVL.

This clone is termed large (0.1 to 1%). This chain links TRBV27 with TRBJ2-7, with 7 bases fitting TRBD2. The CDR3 covers 16 residues. Germline V gene sequence: CDR1 MNHEY, CDR2 SMNVEV (reference sequence). Losses at the gene ends were 0 bases for V and 2 bases for J; bases not matched to a gene: 7. The CDR3: CASSLSVLATAYEQYF. CDR3 bases: TGTGCCAGCAGTTTATCCGTACTAGCGACCGCCTACGAGCAGTACTTC.